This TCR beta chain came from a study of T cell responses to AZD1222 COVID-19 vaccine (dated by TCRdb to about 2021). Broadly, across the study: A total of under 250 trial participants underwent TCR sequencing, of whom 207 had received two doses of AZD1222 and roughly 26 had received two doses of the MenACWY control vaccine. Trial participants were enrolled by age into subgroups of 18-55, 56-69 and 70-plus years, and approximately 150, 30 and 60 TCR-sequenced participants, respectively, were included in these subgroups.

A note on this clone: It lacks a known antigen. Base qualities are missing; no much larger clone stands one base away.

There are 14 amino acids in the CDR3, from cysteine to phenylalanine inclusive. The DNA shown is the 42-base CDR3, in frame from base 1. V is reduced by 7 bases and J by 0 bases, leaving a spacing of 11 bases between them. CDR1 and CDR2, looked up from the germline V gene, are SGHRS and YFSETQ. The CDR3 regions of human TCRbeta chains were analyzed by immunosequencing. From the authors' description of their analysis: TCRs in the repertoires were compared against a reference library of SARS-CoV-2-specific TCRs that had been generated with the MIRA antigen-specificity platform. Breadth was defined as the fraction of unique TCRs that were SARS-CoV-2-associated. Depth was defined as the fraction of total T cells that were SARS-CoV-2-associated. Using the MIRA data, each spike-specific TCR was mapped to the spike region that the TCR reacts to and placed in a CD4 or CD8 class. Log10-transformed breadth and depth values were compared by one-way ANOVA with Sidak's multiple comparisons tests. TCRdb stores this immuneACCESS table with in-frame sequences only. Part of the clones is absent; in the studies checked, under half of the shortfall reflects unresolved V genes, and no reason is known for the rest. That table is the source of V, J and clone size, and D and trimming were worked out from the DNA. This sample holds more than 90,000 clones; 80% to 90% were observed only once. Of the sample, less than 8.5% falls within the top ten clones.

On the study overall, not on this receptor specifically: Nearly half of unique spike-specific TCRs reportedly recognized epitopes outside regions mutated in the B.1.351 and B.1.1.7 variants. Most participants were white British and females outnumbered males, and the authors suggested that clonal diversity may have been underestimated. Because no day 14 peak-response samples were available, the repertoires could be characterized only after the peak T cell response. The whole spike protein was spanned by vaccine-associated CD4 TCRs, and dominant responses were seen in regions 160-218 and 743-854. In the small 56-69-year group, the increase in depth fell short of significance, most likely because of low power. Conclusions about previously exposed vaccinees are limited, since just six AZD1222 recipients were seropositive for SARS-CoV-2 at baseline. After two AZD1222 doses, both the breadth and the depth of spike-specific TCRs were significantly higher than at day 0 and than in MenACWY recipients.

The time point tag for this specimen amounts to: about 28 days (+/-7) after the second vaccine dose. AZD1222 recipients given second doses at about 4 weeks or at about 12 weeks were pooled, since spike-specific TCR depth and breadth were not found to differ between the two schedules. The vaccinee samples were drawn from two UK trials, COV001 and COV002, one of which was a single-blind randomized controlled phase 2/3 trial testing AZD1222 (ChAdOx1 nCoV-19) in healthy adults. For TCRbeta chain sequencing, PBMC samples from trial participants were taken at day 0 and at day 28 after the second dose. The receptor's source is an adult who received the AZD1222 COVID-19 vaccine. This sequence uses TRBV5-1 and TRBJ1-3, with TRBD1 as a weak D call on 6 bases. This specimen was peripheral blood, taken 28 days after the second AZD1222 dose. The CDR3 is CASGQWGSGNTIYF. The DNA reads TGCGCCAGCGGACAGTGGGGCTCTGGAAACACCATATATTTT. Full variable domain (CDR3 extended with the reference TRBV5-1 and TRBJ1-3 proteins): KAGVTQTPRYLIKTRGQQVTLSCSPISGHRSVSWYQQTPGQGLQFLFEYFSETQRNKGNFPGRFSGRQFSNSRSEMNVSTLELGDSALYLCASGQWGSGNTIYFGEGSWLTVV.